These T cell receptor beta chains were read from a single sample in a study of chemoradiotherapy in HPV16-positive cancers. TCRdb keeps only in-frame clones here, not all; method: immunoSEQ multiplex PCR. The sample has approximately 58,000 clones, 90% seen once. Sequencing was performed on blood, taken from a patient who underwent chemoradiotherapy. These TCRs come from a human donor with HPV-associated anogenital cancer. CDR3s leave out the opening cysteine and the closing phenylalanine or tryptophan.

V gene	CDR3 length	J gene	CDR3 protein
TRBV12-2	13	TRBJ2-5	ASRPRATSEETQY
TRBV7-2	13	TRBJ1-1	ASSPDFGGDTEAF
TRBV7-6	13	TRBJ1-1	ASSPRGGSNTEAF
TRBV6-1	13	TRBJ1-5	ASTPDGAGNQPQH
TRBV27	10	TRBJ2-7	ASSQNSYEQY
TRBV5-1	15	TRBJ1-6	ASSLRGQGSYNSPLH
TRBV4-2	12	TRBJ2-3	ASSLGASTDTQY
TRBV30	11	TRBJ2-3	AWSVPERDTQY
TRBV28	12	TRBJ1-1	ASSPRSAGTEAF
TRBV7-3	11	TRBJ2-3	ASSLGHPWPQY
TRBV5-1	12	TRBJ1-6	ASSSQGRNSPLH
TRBV7-9	14	TRBJ1-2	ASSPKGTGADYGYT
TRBV4-3	12	TRBJ1-2	ASSQDEGGYGYT
TRBV7-8	12	TRBJ2-1	ATIKTGGRNEQF
TRBV7-2	12	TRBJ2-7	ASSTGQGTYEQY
TRBV9	12	TRBJ2-7	ASSVAGQGHEQY
TRBV18	14	TRBJ1-1	ASSPGTRHGGTEAF
TRBV5-4	12	TRBJ2-4	ASSVGTAKNIQY
TRBV5-1	13	TRBJ1-2	ASSSGTVTNYGYT
TRBV15	15	TRBJ2-7	ATSTPMTSGSSYEQY
TRBV4-1	14	TRBJ2-1	ASSPLLTGMINEQF
TRBV11-2	14	TRBJ2-1	ASSSGGLAGENEQF
TRBV9	14	TRBJ2-3	ASSVTLAGGADTQY
TRBV4-1	13	TRBJ2-7	ASSQPGRSSYEQY
TRBV30	9	TRBJ1-2	AWHISAGYT
TRBV7-2	13	TRBJ1-3	ASSSVGGAGNTIY
TRBV29-1	11	TRBJ2-5	SARLAGQETQY
TRBV9	13	TRBJ2-5	ASSVNTGGGETQY
TRBV7-2	13	TRBJ2-3	ASSPVSSGRGTQY
TRBV13	10	TRBJ1-2	ASSSRTGWGT
TRBV7-6	12	TRBJ1-4	ASSTGQGGEKLF
TRBV29-1	11	TRBJ2-2	SALVIYTGELF
TRBV7-9	14	TRBJ2-7	ASSLAGTSGAYEQY
TRBV19	15	TRBJ2-1	ASSSSLAVSSYNEQF
TRBV7-8	12	TRBJ2-7	ASSFNAQTYEQY
TRBV11-2	13	TRBJ2-7	ASSLVGGPNYEQY
TRBV27	13	TRBJ2-3	ASSFSAGMSDTQY
TRBV5-5	10	TRBJ2-1	ASSFNINEQF
TRBV10-3	9	TRBJ1-2	AISVGRDYT
TRBV7-6	11	TRBJ2-7	ASRLAGAREQY
TRBV6-5	11	TRBJ1-2	ASRPTGHYGYT
TRBV19	11	TRBJ1-5	ASSEEAGQPQH
TRBV5-1	13	TRBJ2-5	ASSNPTGFEETQY
TRBV6-1	13	TRBJ1-6	ASSTGLPNNSPLH
TRBV2	14	TRBJ2-3	ASSPTGLVRTDTQY
TRBV5-1	12	TRBJ2-1	ASSSDSSYNEQF
TRBV18	14	TRBJ1-5	ASSPKQGDGNQPQH
TRBV9	13	TRBJ2-7	ASSVVSGGPGEQY
TRBV7-9	14	TRBJ1-2	ASSSFRGDRGYGYT
TRBV18	12	TRBJ2-4	ASSPRDRGNIQY
TRBV4-3	12	TRBJ1-5	ASSQDRNIQPQH
TRBV5-1	14	TRBJ1-4	ASSPQPAGLNEKLF
TRBV11-2	11	TRBJ2-7	ASSLDIAYEQY
TRBV4-1	12	TRBJ1-2	ASSQGGTEYGYT
TRBV7-2	16	TRBJ1-6	ASSSGGILGSYNSPLH